This T cell receptor beta chain was profiled in a study of shared clonotypes between healthy human individuals. The data were produced by immunoSEQ multiplex PCR, yet TCRdb's version contains in-frame clones alone and is incomplete. Among about 2.1 million clones listed, 93% were seen once. The CDR3 length is 15 residues. Germline CDR1 and CDR2: LNHDA and SQIVND (reference sequence). Trimming took off 3 bases at V and 1 base at J, with 12 bases between the two ends. Concerning this clone itself: Other DNA sequences in the same sample also yield this CDR3.

In the naive CD8 group, cells lacked CD45RO and were positively selected for CCR7, so terminally differentiated effector memory CD45RA+ cells were left out. The clonotype was recovered from a man aged 18-30 years in good health. Some clones in this sample may be carry-over from other donors' samples. The sequenced material came from naive CD8+ T cells from PBMCs. This rearrangement joins TRBV19 to TRBJ1-1, with no clear D. The CDR3 spells CASSIDGRENTEAFF. The DNA of the CDR3 is TGTGCCAGTAGTATCGACGGGAGAGAGAACACTGAAGCTTTCTTT.